The 24 T cell receptor beta chains below come from one sample, sequenced in a study of T-cell reconstitution after alpha-beta-depleted transplantation in children. Molecular barcoding with unique molecular identifiers was used for the TCRbeta library. From the PCR reads, TCRdb called clonotypes with MiXCR, one entry per CDR3 protein. In the table there are a few hundred thousand distinct CDR3 sequences, about 9.4% of which are singletons. This specimen consisted of PBMCs from the stem cell graft donor, obtained from the stem cell graft. These receptors all stem from a human donor who donated a stem cell graft to a child with acute lymphoblastic leukemia.

This clonotype showed up just a few times. The chain carries TRBV7-8 and TRBJ2-5; 8 bases are a match to TRBD1. The CDR3 runs 16 residues. Germline loops: CDR1 SGHVS, CDR2 FQNEAQ. Germline trimming cut 3 bases from V and 5 bases from J; bases unmatched to any gene: 11. CDR3 amino acids: CASSLQGAPGLETQYF. CDR3 nucleotides: TGTGCCAGCAGCTTGCAGGGGGCGCCGGGTCTGGAGACCCAGTACTTC.

There are a few counts of this clonotype. The chain joins TRBV2 to TRBJ2-2, with 8 bases matching TRBD2. The CDR3 is made up of 15 amino acids. The trim removed 4 bases at V and 5 bases at J, leaving 6 bases unmatched. In germline, CDR1 is SNHLY, CDR2 FYNNEI. The CDR3 protein is CASSATAGATGELFF. CDR3 coding DNA: TGTGCCAGCAGTGCAACAGCGGGAGCAACCGGGGAGCTGTTTTTT.

This clonotype was recorded at least ten times. The chain carries TRBV12-3 or TRBV12-4 and TRBJ1-6; D unresolved. The CDR3 is 13 residues long. V lost 11 bases and J 8 bases, leaving 16 bases between the germline ends. The CDR3 spells CAVSALMDSPLHF. The CDR3 region has the DNA TGTGCCGTCAGCGCACTAATGGATTCACCCCTCCACTTT.

This clonotype has only a few counts. This chain joins TRBV6-1 and TRBJ2-5; weak D call: TRBD2 (5 bases). The length of the CDR3 is 14 residues. Germline CDR1 is MNHNS and CDR2 is SASEGT. V gave up 2 bases and J gave up 1 base, with 8 bases separating them. CDR3 protein: CASSEMDFQETQYF. In nucleotides, the CDR3 is TGTGCCAGCAGTGAAATGGACTTCCAAGAGACCCAGTACTTC.

This clonotype was observed a few times. The CDR3 sequence: CSARVPGRQQETQYF. The DNA of the CDR3 is TGCAGTGCTAGAGTTCCGGGACGGCAACAAGAGACCCAGTACTTC. The V and J genes are TRBV20-1 and TRBJ2-5; the D call may be TRBD1 or TRBD2 (5 bases each). Germline V gene data show CDR1 as DFQATT and CDR2 as SNEGSKA (reference sequence). The CDR3 loop spans 15 amino acids. The V end was cut by 1 base, the J end by 2 bases, with 14 bases between.

This clonotype was seen a handful of times. The chain couples TRBV7-2 to TRBJ2-7; 12 nucleotides line up with TRBD2. The CDR3 consists of 14 residues. Germline-derived CDR1 and CDR2 are SGHTA and FQGNSA. After removal of 1 base from V and 6 bases from J, the junction contained 1 base not matched to a gene. This chain's CDR3 is CASSLGLAGVEQYF. DNA for the CDR3: TGTGCCAGCAGCTTAGGACTAGCGGGAGTCGAGCAGTACTTC. Drawing the rest from reference TRBV7-2 and TRBJ2-7, the complete variable domain is GAGVSQSPSNKVTEKGKDVELRCDPISGHTALYWYRQSLGQGLEFLIYFQGNSAPDKSGLPSDRFSAERTGGSVSTLTIQRTQQEDSAVYLCASSLGLAGVEQYFGPGTRLTVT.

This clonotype was detected ten times or more. V usage is TRBV4-1 and J usage is TRBJ2-4, with 7 bases identical to TRBD2. The V segment lost 4 bases and the J segment 8 bases; nucleotides outside the gene matches: 11. Germline-derived CDR1 and CDR2 are MGHRA and YSYEKL. The CDR3 contains 15 residues. CDR3 sequence (DNA): TGCGCCAGCAGCCTCCCCGGGGGAGGGAGAGACATTCAGTACTTC. This gives the protein CASSLPGGGRDIQYF.

This clonotype came up a few times. The V and J genes are TRBV11-1 and TRBJ2-1; 9 positions match TRBD1. CDR1 is SGHAT and CDR2 is FQDESV in the germline V gene (reference sequence). The CDR3 runs to 19 residues. Trimming cost V 4 bases and J 2 bases; bases outside gene matches: 15. CDR3 amino acids: CASSSSGAYRGRPYNEQFF. DNA of the CDR3: TGTGCCAGCAGCTCTAGTGGGGCCTACAGGGGGCGCCCCTACAATGAGCAGTTCTTC.

This clonotype was seen repeatedly, ten times or more. The chain links TRBV7-3 to TRBJ2-3; D possibly corresponds to TRBD1 (5 bases). Germline V gene data show CDR1 as SGHTA and CDR2 as FQGTGA. V gave up 2 bases and J gave up 1 base, with 13 bases separating them. The CDR3 has 16 amino acids. Written as DNA, the CDR3 is TGTGCCAGCAGCTTAGTTGGTGCCAGGGGCACAGATACGCAGTATTTT. Amino acid sequence: CASSLVGARGTDTQYF.

The table lists this clonotype with a few counts. This chain links TRBV5-1 with TRBJ1-4; the D is unclear. The CDR3 is 11 residues long. The V gene lost 2 bases and the J gene lost 8 bases, with 4 bases spanning the gap. CDR1 is SGHRS, CDR2 YFSETQ, per germline. The CDR3 loop reads CASSFKEKLFF. The DNA of the CDR3 is TGCGCCAGCAGCTTCAAGGAAAAACTGTTTTTT.

This clonotype was observed many times. The gene calls are TRBV27 and TRBJ2-3; no clear D. The ends were cut back, 3 bases at V and 0 bases at J, with 7 bases in the middle. This CDR3 comprises 14 residues. CDR1 and CDR2 from the germline V gene are MNHEY and SMNVEV (reference sequence). The CDR3 loop is CASSFFPSTDTQYF. The DNA for the CDR3 is TGTGCCAGCAGTTTTTTCCCTAGCACAGATACGCAGTATTTT.

A note on this clonotype: The junction and the germline gene differ at one end; a read error may be behind it. This chain uses TRBV20-1 with TRBJ1-2; perhaps TRBD1 as D (5 bases). The CDR3 contains 17 residues. Per germline, CDR1 DFQATT and CDR2 SNEGSKA (reference sequence). The CDR3 nucleotides read TGCTGTGCTAGAAGGGCCACCTCTTACCGGGACTACTATGGCTACACCTTC. The encoded protein is CCARRATSYRDYYGYTF.

This clonotype was detected a few times. This chain uses TRBV19 with TRBJ1-5; TRBD1 matches 8 bases. The germline CDR1 and CDR2 sequences are LNHDA and SQIVND (reference sequence). CDR3 length equals 16 residues. J gave up 2 bases and V 5 bases, and 8 bases lay outside the gene matches. In DNA form, the CDR3 reads TGTGCCAGTAGTGGAGGGGGACAGGTCCGCAATCAGCCCCAGCATTTT. It encodes CASSGGGQVRNQPQHF. The entire variable domain, with the rest obtained from reference TRBV19 and TRBJ1-5, is as follows: DGGITQSPKYLFRKEGQNVTLSCEQNLNHDAMYWYRQDPGQGLRLIYYSQIVNDFQKGDIAEGYSVSREKKESFPLTVTSAQKNPTAFYLCASSGGGQVRNQPQHFGDGTRLSIL.

The chain employs TRBV7-9 and TRBJ2-1; tentative D call: TRBD2 (5 bases). V lost 5 bases and J 5 bases, leaving 16 bases between the germline ends. CDR3 length equals 15 residues. Germline CDR1 reads SEHNR; CDR2 reads FQNEAQ (reference sequence). CDR3 in DNA: TGTGCCAGCAGCGAGACCTCGACTATGGACAATGAGCAGTTCTTC. It is translated as CASSETSTMDNEQFF.

The chain is built from TRBV3-1 and TRBJ2-7; D may be TRBD1 (6 bases). The germline CDR1 and CDR2 sequences are LGHDT and YNNKEL (reference sequence). Trimming shortened V by 3 bases and J by 1 base, and 16 bases separated the two germline ends. This CDR3 has 16 amino acids. The CDR3 here is CASSQRGRQESYEQYF. As DNA, the CDR3 is TGTGCCAGCAGCCAGAGGGGTCGACAGGAGTCCTACGAGCAGTACTTC.

This chain joins TRBV7-2 and TRBJ2-1, with D unresolved. Germline loops: CDR1 SGHTA, CDR2 FQGNSA. This CDR3 has 13 amino acids. Trimming stripped 7 bases from V and 6 bases from J, with 13 bases between. The CDR3 reads CASMKVGVNEQFF. The DNA for the CDR3 is TGTGCCAGCATGAAGGTGGGCGTCAATGAGCAGTTCTTC.

The J gene is TRBJ2-3, the V gene TRBV28, with TRBD1 matching over 11 bases. V trimming: 5 bases; J trimming: 7 bases; junction bases outside the gene matches: 8. CDR1 is MDHEN, CDR2 SYDVKM, per germline. The CDR3 is 15 residues long. As DNA, the CDR3 is TGTGCCAGCAGTCCACCGGGACAGGGGGTGAATACGCAGTATTTT. This sequence encodes CASSPPGQGVNTQYF. Using reference TRBV28 and TRBJ2-3 for the parts outside the CDR3, the full variable domain is DVKVTQSSRYLVKRTGEKVFLECVQDMDHENMFWYRQDPGLGLRLIYFSYDVKMKEKGDIPEGYSVSREKKERFSLILESASTNQTSMYLCASSPPGQGVNTQYFGPGTRLTVL.

The chain recombines TRBV12-3 or TRBV12-4 with TRBJ1-5; D uncertain. The CDR3 is 17 amino acids. Trimming took 1 base from V and 0 from J, leaving 13 bases between them. The CDR3 loop is CASSLGEVQYSNQPQHF. CDR3 coding DNA: TGTGCCAGCAGTTTAGGGGAGGTTCAATATAGCAATCAGCCCCAGCATTTT.

The chain couples TRBV5-4 to TRBJ1-4; D possibly corresponds to TRBD1 (5 bases). The CDR3 runs to 13 residues. CDR1 and CDR2 from the germline V gene are SGHNT and YYREEE (reference sequence). V was cut by 5 bases and J by 5 bases, with 10 bases left in between. CDR3 residues: CASSPGPNEKLFF. The DNA of the CDR3 is TGTGCCAGCAGTCCGGGGCCAAATGAAAAACTGTTTTTT.

The gene calls are TRBV18 and TRBJ2-2, with D possibly TRBD1 on 6 matching bases. V lost 6 bases to trimming and J lost 0 bases, with 14 bases between them. CDR3 length: 16 amino acids. Germline CDR1 reads KGHSH; CDR2 reads LQKENI. The CDR3 DNA reads as TGTGCCAGCTCGCGTACAGGGCCAGCGAACACCGGGGAGCTGTTTTTT. Its protein is CASSRTGPANTGELFF.

This clonotype has at least ten counts. This sequence joins TRBV20-1 and TRBJ2-1, with 8 bases identical to TRBD2. Germline CDR1 and CDR2: DFQATT and SNEGSKA (reference sequence). The CDR3 is made up of 13 amino acids. Unmatched junction bases numbered 5, after V lost 6 bases and J lost 4 bases. The CDR3 bases are TGCAGTGCCAGCGGGAGAGGGTACAATGAGCAGTTCTTC. Translating gives CSASGRGYNEQFF.

This chain uses TRBV7-9 with TRBJ1-2, with D uncertain. Germline CDR1 reads SEHNR; CDR2 reads FQNEAQ (reference sequence). V gave up 1 base and J gave up 3 bases, with 12 bases separating them. CDR3 length: 15 residues. The CDR3 DNA is TGTGCCAGCAGCTTAGTGGTCAACGGGGACTATGGCTACACCTTC. It yields the protein CASSLVVNGDYGYTF.

There are a few counts of this clonotype. The chain recombines TRBV5-5 with TRBJ1-5; no clear D. Germline assignment: CDR1 SGHKS and CDR2 YYEKEE (reference sequence). The CDR3 spans 12 residues. Trimming removed 4 bases from V and 8 bases from J, with 10 bases in between. The CDR3 nucleotides are TGTGCCAGCAGCAGCGAAATGGAGCCCCAGCATTTT. This translates into CASSSEMEPQHF.

This chain joins TRBV2 and TRBJ2-1; TRBD2 agrees at 10 bases. There are 17 residues in the CDR3. Losses at the gene ends were 6 bases for V and 0 bases for J; bases not matched to a gene: 8. In germline, CDR1 is SNHLY, CDR2 FYNNEI. Here the CDR3 DNA reads TGTGCCAGCAGCGTTACACTAGCGGGAAGCTCCTACAATGAGCAGTTCTTC. Its translation: CASSVTLAGSSYNEQFF.